The rows below give T cell receptor beta chains drawn from one sample of a study of blood T cells in healthy people across ages. MiXCR, run by TCRdb on the 5' RACE reads, gives a single entry per CDR3 protein. The top ten hold about 14% of the sample, which has about 620,000 distinct CDR3 sequences, 52% seen once. Sequencing was carried out using blood. The receptor set was obtained from a woman older than 75 in good health. The CDR3 runs from the conserved cysteine through the conserved F or W. A D gene is named only where the DNA matches it firmly. Only part of the rows carry a size: once, few, many, or a class if the clone is expanded.

v_call: TRBV6-5
j_call: TRBJ2-1
clone_size: .
d_call: TRBD1
cdr3_aa: CASSYSYGTDNEQFF
cdr3_nt: TGTGCCAGCAGTTACTCGTACGGGACAGACAATGAGCAGTTCTTC

v_call: TRBV28
j_call: TRBJ1-2
clone_size: .
d_call: .
cdr3_aa: CASSFKEFGYTF
cdr3_nt: TGTGCCAGCAGTTTTAAGGAATTCGGCTACACCTTC

v_call: TRBV20-1
j_call: TRBJ1-1
clone_size: .
d_call: TRBD1
cdr3_aa: CSVITGGNTEAFF
cdr3_nt: TGCAGTGTGATAACAGGGGGGAACACTGAAGCTTTCTTT

v_call: TRBV6-5
j_call: TRBJ2-4
clone_size: once
d_call: .
cdr3_aa: CASSDSGVAKNIQYF
cdr3_nt: TGTGCCAGCAGCGACTCAGGGGTAGCCAAAAACATTCAGTACTTC

v_call: TRBV14
j_call: TRBJ1-1
clone_size: .
d_call: .
cdr3_aa: CASARGVNTEAFF
cdr3_nt: TGTGCCAGCGCGAGGGGAGTGAACACTGAAGCTTTCTTT

v_call: TRBV20-1
j_call: TRBJ2-7
clone_size: .
d_call: TRBD2
cdr3_aa: CSAVSGGTSYEQYF
cdr3_nt: TGCAGTGCTGTTAGCGGGGGGACCTCCTACGAGCAGTACTTC

v_call: TRBV5-1
j_call: TRBJ1-2
clone_size: .
d_call: TRBD1
cdr3_aa: CASSLPRDRGDYGYTF
cdr3_nt: TGCGCCAGCAGCCTCCCGAGGGACAGGGGTGACTATGGCTACACCTTC

v_call: TRBV13
j_call: TRBJ2-5
clone_size: many
d_call: .
cdr3_aa: CASQTGLETQYF
cdr3_nt: TGTGCCAGCCAAACAGGGCTAGAGACCCAGTACTTC

v_call: TRBV19
j_call: TRBJ2-1
clone_size: many
d_call: TRBD2
cdr3_aa: CASRRGAVYNEQFF
cdr3_nt: TGTGCCAGTAGGCGGGGGGCCGTCTACAATGAGCAGTTCTTC

v_call: TRBV5-6
j_call: TRBJ2-3
clone_size: many
d_call: .
cdr3_aa: CASSLEVTDTQYF
cdr3_nt: TGTGCCAGCAGCTTGGAAGTTACAGATACGCAGTATTTT

v_call: TRBV5-1
j_call: TRBJ2-2
clone_size: .
d_call: TRBD1
cdr3_aa: CASGTGENTGELFF
cdr3_nt: TGCGCCAGCGGCACAGGGGAGAACACCGGGGAGCTGTTTTTT

v_call: TRBV5-1
j_call: TRBJ2-5
clone_size: .
d_call: .
cdr3_aa: CASSTGVEETQYF
cdr3_nt: TGCGCCAGCAGCACGGGAGTTGAAGAGACCCAGTACTTC

v_call: TRBV5-1
j_call: TRBJ2-3
clone_size: .
d_call: .
cdr3_aa: CASSLDPSTETQYF
cdr3_nt: TGCGCCAGCAGCTTGGACCCCAGCACAGAGACGCAGTATTTT

v_call: TRBV27
j_call: TRBJ1-2
clone_size: many
d_call: TRBD1
cdr3_aa: CASSLAGTGGVSYTF
cdr3_nt: TGTGCCAGCAGTTTAGCCGGGACAGGGGGCGTTAGCTACACCTTC

v_call: TRBV7-9
j_call: TRBJ2-2
clone_size: .
d_call: .
cdr3_aa: CASSLVRDTGELFF
cdr3_nt: TGTGCCAGCAGCCTGGTCCGCGACACCGGGGAGCTGTTTTTT

v_call: TRBV27
j_call: TRBJ1-2
clone_size: .
d_call: .
cdr3_aa: CASRSPGFGYTF
cdr3_nt: TGTGCCAGCAGGTCCCCTGGGTTTGGCTACACCTTC

v_call: TRBV9
j_call: TRBJ2-3
clone_size: .
d_call: .
cdr3_aa: CASSVEGRDTDTQYF
cdr3_nt: TGTGCCAGCAGCGTAGAAGGGCGGGACACAGATACGCAGTATTTT

v_call: TRBV11-2
j_call: TRBJ1-4
clone_size: .
d_call: .
cdr3_aa: CASSSTGLGEKLFF
cdr3_nt: TGTGCCAGCAGCTCTACAGGTTTGGGAGAAAAACTGTTTTTT

v_call: TRBV5-1
j_call: TRBJ2-1
clone_size: .
d_call: .
cdr3_aa: CASSLGELQFF
cdr3_nt: TGCGCCAGCAGCTTGGGAGAATTACAGTTCTTC

v_call: TRBV12-3/TRBV12-4
j_call: TRBJ2-7
clone_size: .
d_call: TRBD1
cdr3_aa: CASTTWDRYNEQYF
cdr3_nt: TGTGCCAGCACTACCTGGGACAGGTACAATGAGCAGTACTTC

v_call: TRBV7-2
j_call: TRBJ2-3
clone_size: .
d_call: .
cdr3_aa: CASSGGVGNTQYF
cdr3_nt: TGTGCCAGCAGCGGAGGCGTAGGTAATACGCAGTATTTT

v_call: TRBV20-1
j_call: TRBJ2-7
clone_size: many
d_call: TRBD1
cdr3_aa: CSAPHRQGISYEQYF
cdr3_nt: TGCAGTGCTCCGCACAGACAGGGCATCTCCTACGAGCAGTACTTC

v_call: TRBV24-1
j_call: TRBJ1-1
clone_size: .
d_call: TRBD1
cdr3_aa: CATAGGENTEAFF
cdr3_nt: TGTGCCACGGCAGGGGGCGAGAACACTGAAGCTTTCTTT

v_call: TRBV2
j_call: TRBJ2-5
clone_size: few
d_call: .
cdr3_aa: CASSARLQWKTQYF
cdr3_nt: TGTGCCAGCAGTGCCCGACTCCAATGGAAGACCCAGTACTTC

v_call: TRBV7-9
j_call: TRBJ2-3
clone_size: .
d_call: TRBD1
cdr3_aa: CASSSDRGSDTQYF
cdr3_nt: TGTGCCAGCAGCTCGGACAGGGGCTCAGATACGCAGTATTTT

v_call: TRBV6-5
j_call: TRBJ2-4
clone_size: .
d_call: .
cdr3_aa: CASRPMGEAKNIQYF
cdr3_nt: TGTGCCAGCAGACCGATGGGGGAGGCCAAAAACATTCAGTACTTC

v_call: TRBV6-6
j_call: TRBJ1-4
clone_size: few
d_call: .
cdr3_aa: CASSPPGTRTNEKLFF
cdr3_nt: TGTGCCAGCAGTCCGCCGGGGACAAGAACTAATGAAAAACTGTTTTTT

v_call: TRBV20-1
j_call: TRBJ1-2
clone_size: few
d_call: .
cdr3_aa: CSARDESRSNYGYTF
cdr3_nt: TGCAGTGCTAGAGATGAGAGCAGGTCAAACTATGGCTACACCTTC

v_call: TRBV20-1
j_call: TRBJ2-4
clone_size: .
d_call: .
cdr3_aa: CSAQEGVGKNIQYF
cdr3_nt: TGCAGTGCCCAAGAAGGGGTGGGCAAAAACATTCAGTACTTC

v_call: TRBV7-9
j_call: TRBJ1-4
clone_size: many
d_call: TRBD1
cdr3_aa: CASSSATGGGEKLFF
cdr3_nt: TGTGCCAGCAGCTCCGCGACAGGGGGAGGTGAAAAACTGTTTTTT

v_call: TRBV27
j_call: TRBJ2-1
clone_size: few
d_call: TRBD1
cdr3_aa: CASRPQGWQFF
cdr3_nt: TGTGCCAGCCGTCCACAGGGGTGGCAGTTCTTC

v_call: TRBV6-1
j_call: TRBJ2-2
clone_size: few
d_call: .
cdr3_aa: CASTPPSDFGELFF
cdr3_nt: TGTGCCAGCACCCCCCCGTCCGATTTCGGGGAGCTGTTTTTT

v_call: TRBV29-1
j_call: TRBJ2-7
clone_size: .
d_call: .
cdr3_aa: CSVDRGSYEQYF
cdr3_nt: TGCAGCGTTGACCGGGGCTCTTACGAGCAGTACTTC

v_call: TRBV28
j_call: TRBJ2-1
clone_size: many
d_call: .
cdr3_aa: CASSPPQSSYNEQFF
cdr3_nt: TGTGCCAGCAGTCCCCCACAGAGCTCCTACAATGAGCAGTTCTTC

v_call: TRBV3-1
j_call: TRBJ2-7
clone_size: many
d_call: .
cdr3_aa: CASSQAIEQYF
cdr3_nt: TGTGCCAGCAGCCAAGCCATCGAGCAGTACTTC

v_call: TRBV20-1
j_call: TRBJ2-1
clone_size: few
d_call: .
cdr3_aa: CSARRGNEQFF
cdr3_nt: TGCAGTGCTAGGAGGGGGAATGAGCAGTTCTTC

v_call: TRBV15
j_call: TRBJ2-3
clone_size: many
d_call: TRBD2
cdr3_aa: CATSRTGTSGNTQYF
cdr3_nt: TGTGCCACCAGCAGAACCGGGACTAGCGGAAATACGCAGTATTTT

v_call: TRBV20-1
j_call: TRBJ2-7
clone_size: once
d_call: .
cdr3_aa: CSAGQNSYEQYF
cdr3_nt: TGCAGTGCAGGACAGAACTCCTACGAGCAGTACTTC

v_call: TRBV12-3/TRBV12-4
j_call: TRBJ1-2
clone_size: many
d_call: TRBD1
cdr3_aa: CASSPRDRRNVDGYTF
cdr3_nt: TGTGCCAGCAGTCCAAGGGACAGGAGAAATGTAGATGGCTACACCTTC

v_call: TRBV12-3/TRBV12-4
j_call: TRBJ1-4
clone_size: few
d_call: .
cdr3_aa: CASSLQTGGEKLFF
cdr3_nt: TGTGCCAGCAGTTTACAGACAGGAGGGGAAAAACTGTTTTTT

v_call: TRBV7-2
j_call: TRBJ1-1
clone_size: .
d_call: .
cdr3_aa: CASSSSRVYTEAFF
cdr3_nt: TGTGCCAGCAGCTCTTCAAGGGTGTACACTGAAGCTTTCTTT

v_call: TRBV6-1
j_call: TRBJ1-6
clone_size: many
d_call: .
cdr3_aa: CASSEWSGDNSPLHF
cdr3_nt: TGTGCCAGCAGTGAATGGTCTGGGGATAATTCACCCCTCCACTTT

v_call: TRBV5-1
j_call: TRBJ2-1
clone_size: many
d_call: TRBD2
cdr3_aa: CASSAGGSSYNEQFF
cdr3_nt: TGCGCCAGCAGCGCCGGGGGGAGCTCCTACAATGAGCAGTTCTTC

v_call: TRBV11-2
j_call: TRBJ2-1
clone_size: many
d_call: .
cdr3_aa: CASSLDPGYNEQFF
cdr3_nt: TGTGCCAGCAGCTTAGATCCCGGTTACAATGAGCAGTTCTTC

v_call: TRBV11-2
j_call: TRBJ2-1
clone_size: .
d_call: TRBD2
cdr3_aa: CASSLATSGNEQFF
cdr3_nt: TGTGCCAGCAGCTTAGCCACTAGCGGCAATGAGCAGTTCTTC

v_call: TRBV5-4
j_call: TRBJ2-1
clone_size: many
d_call: .
cdr3_aa: CASSQDHNEQFF
cdr3_nt: TGTGCCAGCAGCCAAGATCACAATGAGCAGTTCTTC

v_call: TRBV5-1
j_call: TRBJ1-3
clone_size: .
d_call: .
cdr3_aa: CASSSAGLSGNTIYF
cdr3_nt: TGCGCCAGCAGCTCCGCGGGTCTCTCTGGAAACACCATATATTTT

v_call: TRBV5-1
j_call: TRBJ1-1
clone_size: .
d_call: .
cdr3_aa: CASSPVVGMGTEAFF
cdr3_nt: TGCGCCAGCAGCCCCGTGGTGGGAATGGGAACTGAAGCTTTCTTT

v_call: TRBV20-1
j_call: TRBJ2-3
clone_size: .
d_call: .
cdr3_aa: CSAESGGHRGTDTQYF
cdr3_nt: TGCAGTGCTGAATCGGGGGGCCACCGGGGCACAGATACGCAGTATTTT

v_call: TRBV20-1
j_call: TRBJ2-5
clone_size: few
d_call: TRBD1
cdr3_aa: CSARGGTGDQETQYF
cdr3_nt: TGCAGTGCTAGAGGTGGGACAGGGGACCAAGAGACCCAGTACTTC

v_call: TRBV20-1
j_call: TRBJ1-2
clone_size: .
d_call: .
cdr3_aa: CSARGSFYGYTF
cdr3_nt: TGCAGTGCTAGAGGCAGTTTCTATGGCTACACCTTC

v_call: TRBV7-6
j_call: TRBJ1-2
clone_size: .
d_call: TRBD1
cdr3_aa: CASSRSTGTGKGYTF
cdr3_nt: TGTGCCAGCAGCAGAAGCACCGGGACAGGGAAGGGCTACACCTTC

v_call: TRBV10-2
j_call: TRBJ2-6
clone_size: many
d_call: .
cdr3_aa: CASSDFSGANVLTF
cdr3_nt: TGCGCCAGCAGCGACTTCTCTGGGGCCAACGTCCTGACTTTC

v_call: TRBV6-6
j_call: TRBJ2-1
clone_size: .
d_call: TRBD2
cdr3_aa: CASSGGLAGEIYEQFF
cdr3_nt: TGTGCCAGCAGTGGGGGGTTAGCGGGGGAGATCTATGAGCAGTTCTTC

v_call: TRBV15
j_call: TRBJ1-3
clone_size: few
d_call: .
cdr3_aa: CATSRDETASGNTIYF
cdr3_nt: TGTGCCACCAGCAGAGATGAGACGGCCTCTGGAAACACCATATATTTT

v_call: TRBV9
j_call: TRBJ2-5
clone_size: .
d_call: TRBD1
cdr3_aa: CASSPRQGSAGSPQETQYF
cdr3_nt: TGTGCCAGCAGCCCTAGACAGGGATCTGCAGGGAGCCCCCAAGAGACCCAGTACTTC

v_call: TRBV20-1
j_call: TRBJ2-7
clone_size: many
d_call: TRBD2
cdr3_aa: CSARPKAGVDEQYF
cdr3_nt: TGCAGTGCTAGGCCCAAAGCGGGAGTCGACGAGCAGTACTTC

v_call: TRBV7-9
j_call: TRBJ1-5
clone_size: few
d_call: .
cdr3_aa: CASTFDSNQPQHF
cdr3_nt: TGTGCCAGCACCTTCGATAGCAATCAGCCCCAGCATTTT